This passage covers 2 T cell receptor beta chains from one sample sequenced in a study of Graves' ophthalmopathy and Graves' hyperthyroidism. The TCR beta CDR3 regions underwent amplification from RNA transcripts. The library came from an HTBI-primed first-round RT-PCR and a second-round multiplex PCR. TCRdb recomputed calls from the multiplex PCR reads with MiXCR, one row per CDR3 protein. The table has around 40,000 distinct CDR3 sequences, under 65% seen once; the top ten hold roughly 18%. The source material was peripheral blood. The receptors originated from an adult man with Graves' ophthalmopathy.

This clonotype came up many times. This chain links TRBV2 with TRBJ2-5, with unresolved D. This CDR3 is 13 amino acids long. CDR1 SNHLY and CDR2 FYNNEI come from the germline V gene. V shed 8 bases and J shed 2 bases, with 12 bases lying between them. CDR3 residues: CASCADLQETQYF. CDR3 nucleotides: TGTGCCAGCTGTGCTGACTTACAAGAGACCCAGTACTTC.

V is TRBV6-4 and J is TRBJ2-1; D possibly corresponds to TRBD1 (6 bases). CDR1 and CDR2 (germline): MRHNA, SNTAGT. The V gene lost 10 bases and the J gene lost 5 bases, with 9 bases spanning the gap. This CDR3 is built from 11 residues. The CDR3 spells CATRDNNEQFF. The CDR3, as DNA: TGTGCCACCAGGGACAACAATGAGCAGTTCTTC.